This T cell receptor beta chain is drawn from a study of T cells expressing NK-cell markers. For the study at large: Sorted CD3+CD56-NKG2C+, CD3+CD56+NKG2C+ and CD3+CD56+NKG2C- T cells supplied the TCR beta repertoires. Just one sequenced donor of eight was HCMV-seronegative, while seven were seropositive.

Per germline, CDR1 KGHSH and CDR2 LQKENI. This CDR3 contains 14 residues. The authors made TCR beta cDNA libraries by 5'RACE template switching. This switching added a universal primer site and UMIs. From its re-call of the 5' RACE reads, TCRdb lists each CDR3 protein once, without DNA. The specimen's table records about 460,000 distinct CDR3 sequences. The TCR sequence derives from a woman in her 50s in good health. This chain connects TRBV18 to TRBJ2-1. Sequenced material: blood T cells: a sorted CD56 or NKG2C T cell subset, CD4+ or CD8+ T cells, or bulk PBMC T cells (not recorded which). The CDR3 reads CASSPPFDTYLKIF.